These 11 T cell receptor beta chains share one sample of origin, sequenced in a study of T cells expressing NK-cell markers. TCRdb reprocessed the 5' RACE reads and reports one entry per CDR3 protein, with no DNA. This repertoire includes 300,000 or so distinct CDR3 sequences. Source material: blood T cells: a sorted CD56 or NKG2C T cell subset, CD4+ or CD8+ T cells, or bulk PBMC T cells (not recorded which). Receptor source: a woman between 18 and 69 years old in good health.

The chain links TRBV5-4 to TRBJ1-2. The CDR3 spans 14 residues. The germline gives CDR1 SGHNT, CDR2 YYREEE (reference sequence). This CDR3 reads CASSPLGMDYGYTF.

The V and J genes are TRBV10-2 and TRBJ2-6. This CDR3 has 14 residues. CDR1 is WSHSY, CDR2 SAAADI, per germline. CDR3 sequence reads: CASGVLAGANVLTF.

This chain links TRBV28 with TRBJ2-7; absent DNA, TCRdb's TRBD1 call cannot be checked. The CDR3 has 14 residues. Looked up from germline, CDR1 is MDHEN and CDR2 is SYDVKM. The CDR3 sequence: CASSAGTASNEQYF.

CDR3 protein: CASSSGLAPDTQYF. V and J are TRBV5-1 and TRBJ2-3. This CDR3 comprises 14 residues. Germline V gene sequence: CDR1 SGHRS, CDR2 YFSETQ.

V and J are TRBV7-2 and TRBJ2-5; TCRdb's D gene call, TRBD1, goes unchecked for lack of DNA. The CDR3 has 14 amino acids. Germline V gene lookup returns CDR1 SGHTA and CDR2 FQGNSA. CDR3 loop: CASNIPTGKETQYF.

The chain carries TRBV7-2 and TRBJ2-1; without DNA, the TCRdb call of TRBD1 cannot be checked. The CDR3 contains 15 residues. The germline CDR1 and CDR2 sequences are SGHTA and FQGNSA. This chain's CDR3 is CASSFRGGGFNEQFF.

V gene TRBV20-1 combines with J gene TRBJ1-1; the D call from TCRdb, TRBD1, cannot be confirmed without DNA. This CDR3 has 15 residues. Per germline, CDR1 DFQATT and CDR2 SNEGSKA (reference sequence). The CDR3 loop reads CSGQRAGGLNTEAFF.

The chain recombines TRBV20-1 with TRBJ2-3; TCRdb picks TRBD2, but there is no DNA to check that call. Germline V gene sequence: CDR1 DFQATT, CDR2 SNEGSKA (reference sequence). The CDR3 length is 15 residues. CDR3: CSARLAGGRRDTQYF.

The chain links TRBV18 to TRBJ2-5; TCRdb reports TRBD1, a call that lacks DNA to check it against. CDR1 KGHSH and CDR2 LQKENI come from the germline V gene. CDR3 length: 14 amino acids. CDR3 protein: CASSPTGPGETQYF.

The rearrangement uses TRBV11-1 and TRBJ2-2; TCRdb proposes TRBD2, but this gene call is untestable without DNA. Germline V gives CDR1 SGHAT, CDR2 FQDESV (reference sequence). This CDR3 spans 18 amino acids. CDR3: CASTQRLAGVSGTGELFF.

The V and J genes are TRBV7-9 and TRBJ1-2; the TRBD1 assignment by TCRdb is unverifiable without DNA. Germline lookup yields CDR1 SEHNR and CDR2 FQNEAQ (reference sequence). This CDR3 is built from 13 residues. CDR3 sequence: CASSLVVPYGYTF.